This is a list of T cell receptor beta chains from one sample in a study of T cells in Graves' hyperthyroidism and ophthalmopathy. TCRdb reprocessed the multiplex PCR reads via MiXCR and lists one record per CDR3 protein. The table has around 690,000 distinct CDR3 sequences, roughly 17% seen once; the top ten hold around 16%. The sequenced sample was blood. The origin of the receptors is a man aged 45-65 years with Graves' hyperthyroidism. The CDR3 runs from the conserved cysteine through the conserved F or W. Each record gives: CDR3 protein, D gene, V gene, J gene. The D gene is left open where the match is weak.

CDR3: CASSQERDSYYEQYF
D: NA
V: TRBV4-1
J: TRBJ2-7

CDR3: CASSLRTGDTGELFF
D: TRBD1
V: TRBV7-9
J: TRBJ2-2

CDR3: CASSLRQGAGGELFF
D: TRBD1
V: TRBV28
J: TRBJ2-2

CDR3: CASSPRGGQGATTYTGELFF
D: NA
V: TRBV7-9
J: TRBJ2-2

CDR3: CATSDAHIVGPGELFF
D: NA
V: TRBV24-1
J: TRBJ2-2

CDR3: CASSEFTTQGQYF
D: NA
V: TRBV2
J: TRBJ2-7

CDR3: CSARDLLGANSYEQYF
D: NA
V: TRBV20-1
J: TRBJ2-7

CDR3: CASSSDRTVPTGEQFF
D: TRBD1
V: TRBV6-1
J: TRBJ2-1

CDR3: CASSEARTVAYEQYF
D: NA
V: TRBV2
J: TRBJ2-7

CDR3: CASSLGRREMRDTQYF
D: TRBD2
V: TRBV7-8
J: TRBJ2-3

CDR3: CSATSTANTEAFF
D: NA
V: TRBV20-1
J: TRBJ1-1

CDR3: CASSQLPGQYNSPLHF
D: TRBD1
V: TRBV27
J: TRBJ1-6